The T cell receptor (beta chain) under discussion was sequenced for a study of CD8+ T cells in alopecia areata. Study-wide context: Affected scalp percentage set treated patients' severity scores. Study conclusions and caveats: Lesional tissue from the scalp (especially in alopecia totalis/universalis) showed higher clonality than normal scalp.

The treatment: oral pan-JAK inhibitor, 5-10 mg twice daily. This CDR3 has 13 residues. Trimming removed 10 bases from V and 10 bases from J, with 17 bases in between. The V gene's germline CDR1 is MRHNA and CDR2 SNTAGT. This clone was counted a few times. Antigen specificity is unknown. Extraction and reverse transcription of RNA yielded cDNA as the sequencing template. The repertoire was sequenced with immunoSEQ multiplex PCR; TCRdb's copy has only in-frame clones and lacks some. This table has fewer than 250,000 clones, less than 65% appearing once. This chain joins TRBV6-4 and TRBJ1-6, with D maybe TRBD1 (5 bases). The sample consisted of CD4+ T cells sorted from blood, taken at week 4, from a patient treated with tofacitinib. This receptor was taken from a human donor with alopecia areata. Written as DNA, the CDR3 is TGTGCCACCGAATTAATAGGGGAATCACCCCTCCACTTT. It codes for CATELIGESPLHF.